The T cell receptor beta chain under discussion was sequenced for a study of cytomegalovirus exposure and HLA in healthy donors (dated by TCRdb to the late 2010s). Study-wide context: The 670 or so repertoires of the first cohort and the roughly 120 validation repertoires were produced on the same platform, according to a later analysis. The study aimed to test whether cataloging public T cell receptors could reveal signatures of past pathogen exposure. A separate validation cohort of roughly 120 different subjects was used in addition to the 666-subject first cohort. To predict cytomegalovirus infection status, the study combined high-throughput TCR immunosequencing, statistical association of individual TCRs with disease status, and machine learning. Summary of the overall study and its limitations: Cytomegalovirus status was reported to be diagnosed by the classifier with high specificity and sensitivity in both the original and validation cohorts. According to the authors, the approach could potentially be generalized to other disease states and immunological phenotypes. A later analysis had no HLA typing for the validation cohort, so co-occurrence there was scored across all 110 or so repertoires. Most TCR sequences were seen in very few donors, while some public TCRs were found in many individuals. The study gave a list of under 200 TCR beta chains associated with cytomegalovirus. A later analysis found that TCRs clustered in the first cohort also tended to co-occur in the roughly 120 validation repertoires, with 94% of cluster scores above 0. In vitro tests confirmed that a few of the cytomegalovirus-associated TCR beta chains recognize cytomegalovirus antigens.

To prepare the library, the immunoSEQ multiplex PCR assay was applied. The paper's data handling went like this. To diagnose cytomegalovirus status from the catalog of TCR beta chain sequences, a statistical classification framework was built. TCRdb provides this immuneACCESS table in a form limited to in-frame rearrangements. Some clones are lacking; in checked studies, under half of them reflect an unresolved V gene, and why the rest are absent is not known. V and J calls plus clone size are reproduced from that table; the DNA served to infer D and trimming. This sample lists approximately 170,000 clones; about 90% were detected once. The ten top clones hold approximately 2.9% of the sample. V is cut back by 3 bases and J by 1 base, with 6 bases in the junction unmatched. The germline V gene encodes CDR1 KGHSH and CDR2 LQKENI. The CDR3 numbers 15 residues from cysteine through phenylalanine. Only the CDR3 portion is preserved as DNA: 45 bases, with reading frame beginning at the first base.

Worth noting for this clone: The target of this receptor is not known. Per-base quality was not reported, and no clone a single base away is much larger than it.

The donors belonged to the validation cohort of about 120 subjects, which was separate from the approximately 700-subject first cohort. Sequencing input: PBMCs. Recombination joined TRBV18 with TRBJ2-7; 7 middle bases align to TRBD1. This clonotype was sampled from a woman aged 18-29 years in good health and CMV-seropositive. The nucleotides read TGTGCCAGCTCACCCAGACAGGGAACGTCCTACGAGCAGTACTTC. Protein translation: CASSPRQGTSYEQYF.